This section outlines one T cell receptor beta chain sequence together with its context. Its target is not known. These data are taken from a study of T cell responses to AZD1222 COVID-19 vaccine. Germline CDR1 MDHEN, CDR2 SYDVKM. The CDR3 sequence is 15 residues long. Trimming cost V 6 bases and J 0 bases; bases outside gene matches: 4. General observations from the study: Per reports, nearly half of all spike-specific TCRs target regions that are unmutated in variants. Sampled repertoires all dated from after the peak T cell response. Spike-wide coverage was observed for vaccine-associated CD4 TCRs, with dominant responses at 160-218 and 743-854. Donors were mostly white British, more females; clonal diversity possibly underestimated.

Only in-frame clones appear in the TCRdb table, and some are missing; sequencing was by immunoSEQ multiplex PCR. The repertoire holds about 140,000 clones, with 85% to 95% as singletons. The chain has TRBV28 and TRBJ1-4; 7 nucleotides match TRBD1. The TCR sequence derives from an adult in good health. Sequencing was performed on peripheral blood, taken on day 0 of MenACWY control vaccination. DNA for the CDR3: TGTGCCAGCAGGAAAGGGGGCGCAACTAATGAAAAACTGTTTTTT. Its translation is CASRKGGATNEKLFF. Supplemented by reference TRBV28 and TRBJ1-4, the full variable domain reads DVKVTQSSRYLVKRTGEKVFLECVQDMDHENMFWYRQDPGLGLRLIYFSYDVKMKEKGDIPEGYSVSREKKERFSLILESASTNQTSMYLCASRKGGATNEKLFFGSGTQLSVL.